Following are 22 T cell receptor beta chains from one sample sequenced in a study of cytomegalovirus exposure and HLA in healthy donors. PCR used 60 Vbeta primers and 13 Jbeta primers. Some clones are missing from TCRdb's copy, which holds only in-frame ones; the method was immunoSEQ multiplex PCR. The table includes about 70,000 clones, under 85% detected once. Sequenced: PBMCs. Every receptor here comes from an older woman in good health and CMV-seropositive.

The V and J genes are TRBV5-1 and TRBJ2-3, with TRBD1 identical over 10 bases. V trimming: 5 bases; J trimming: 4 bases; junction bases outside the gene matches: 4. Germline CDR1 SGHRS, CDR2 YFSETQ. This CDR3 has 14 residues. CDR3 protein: CASRSTGGADTQYF. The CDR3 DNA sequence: TGCGCCAGCAGGTCGACAGGGGGCGCAGATACGCAGTATTTT.

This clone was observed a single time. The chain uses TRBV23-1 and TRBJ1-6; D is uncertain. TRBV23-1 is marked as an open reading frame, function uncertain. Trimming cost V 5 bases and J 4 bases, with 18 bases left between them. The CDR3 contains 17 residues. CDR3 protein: CASSFEDWGLYNSPLHF. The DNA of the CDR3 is TGCGCCAGCAGTTTCGAGGACTGGGGTTTGTATAATTCACCCCTCCACTTT.

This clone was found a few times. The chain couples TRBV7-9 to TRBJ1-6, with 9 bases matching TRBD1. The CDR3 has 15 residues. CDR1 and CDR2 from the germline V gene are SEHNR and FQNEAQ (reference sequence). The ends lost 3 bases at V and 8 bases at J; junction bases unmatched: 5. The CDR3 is CASSLVTGGDSPLHF. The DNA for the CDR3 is TGTGCCAGCAGCTTGGTGACAGGGGGAGATTCACCCCTCCACTTT.

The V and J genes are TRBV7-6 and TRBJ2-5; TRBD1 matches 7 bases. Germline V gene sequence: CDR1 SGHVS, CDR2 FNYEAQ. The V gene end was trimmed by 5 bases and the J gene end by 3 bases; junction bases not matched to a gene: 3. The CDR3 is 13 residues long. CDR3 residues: CASSAGTEETQYF. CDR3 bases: TGTGCCAGCAGCGCCGGGACAGAAGAGACCCAGTACTTC.

This CDR3 is CASSPGATGAGNTIYF. The CDR3 bases are TGTGCCAGCAGCCCAGGGGCTACAGGGGCTGGAAACACCATATATTTT. The chain recombines TRBV14 with TRBJ1-3, with 7 positions matching TRBD1. With 4 bases clipped from V and 2 bases from J, the junction kept 8 bases outside the gene matches. Germline V CDR1 and CDR2: SGHDN, FVKESK. The CDR3 spans 16 residues.

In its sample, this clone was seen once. The CDR3, as DNA: TGTGCCAGCAGTCGACAGGGTCCGAGCTCCTACAATGAGCAGTTCTTC. Protein sequence: CASSRQGPSSYNEQFF. This chain links TRBV2 with TRBJ2-1; 7 nucleotides match TRBD1. The CDR3 extends over 16 amino acids. V dropped 5 bases and J dropped 0; count of bases not matched to a gene: 7. The germline V gene encodes CDR1 SNHLY and CDR2 FYNNEI.

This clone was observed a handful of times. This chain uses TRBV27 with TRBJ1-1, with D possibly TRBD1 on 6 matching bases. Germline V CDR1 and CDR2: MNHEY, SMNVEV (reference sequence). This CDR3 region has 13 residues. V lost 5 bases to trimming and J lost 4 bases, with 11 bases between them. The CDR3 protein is CASSTGQVTEAFF. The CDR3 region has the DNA TGTGCCAGCAGTACGGGACAAGTCACTGAAGCTTTCTTT.

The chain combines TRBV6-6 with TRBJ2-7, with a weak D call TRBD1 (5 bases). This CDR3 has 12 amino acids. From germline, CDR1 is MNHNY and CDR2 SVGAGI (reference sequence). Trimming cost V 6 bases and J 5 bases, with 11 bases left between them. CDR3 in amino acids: CASRQGSDEQYF. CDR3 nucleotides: TGTGCCAGCAGGCAGGGTTCAGACGAGCAGTACTTC.

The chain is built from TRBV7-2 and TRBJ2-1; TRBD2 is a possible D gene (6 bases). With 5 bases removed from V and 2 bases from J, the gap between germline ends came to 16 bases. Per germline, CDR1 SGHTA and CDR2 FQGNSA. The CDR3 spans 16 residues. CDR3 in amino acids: CASSPRRADTYNEQFF. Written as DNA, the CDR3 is TGTGCCAGCAGCCCAAGGAGGGCGGATACCTACAATGAGCAGTTCTTC.

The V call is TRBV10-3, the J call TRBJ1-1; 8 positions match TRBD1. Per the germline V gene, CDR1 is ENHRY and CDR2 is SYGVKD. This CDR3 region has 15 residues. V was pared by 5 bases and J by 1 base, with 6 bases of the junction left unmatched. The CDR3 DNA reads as TGTGCCATCAGTACCGCCGGGACAGGGAACACTGAAGCTTTCTTT. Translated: CAISTAGTGNTEAFF.

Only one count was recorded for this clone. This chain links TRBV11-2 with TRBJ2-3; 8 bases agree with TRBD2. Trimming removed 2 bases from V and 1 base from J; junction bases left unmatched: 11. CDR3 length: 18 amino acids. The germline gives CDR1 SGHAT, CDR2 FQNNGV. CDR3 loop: CASSLRGRAGGRTDTQYF. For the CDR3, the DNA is TGTGCCAGCAGCTTAAGGGGTCGCGCGGGGGGACGCACAGATACGCAGTATTTT.

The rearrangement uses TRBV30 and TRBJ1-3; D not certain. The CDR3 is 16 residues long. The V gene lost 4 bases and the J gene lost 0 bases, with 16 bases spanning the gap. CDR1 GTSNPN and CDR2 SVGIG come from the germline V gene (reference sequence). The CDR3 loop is CAWISKDWVSGNTIYF. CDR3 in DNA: TGTGCCTGGATCTCCAAGGACTGGGTCTCTGGAAACACCATATATTTT.

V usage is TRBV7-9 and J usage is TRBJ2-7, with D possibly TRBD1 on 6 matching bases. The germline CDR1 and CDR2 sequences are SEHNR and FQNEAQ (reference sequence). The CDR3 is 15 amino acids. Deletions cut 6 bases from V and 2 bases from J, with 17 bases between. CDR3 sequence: CASRSEKQGPYEQYF. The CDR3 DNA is TGTGCCAGCAGATCCGAAAAGCAGGGGCCCTACGAGCAGTACTTC.

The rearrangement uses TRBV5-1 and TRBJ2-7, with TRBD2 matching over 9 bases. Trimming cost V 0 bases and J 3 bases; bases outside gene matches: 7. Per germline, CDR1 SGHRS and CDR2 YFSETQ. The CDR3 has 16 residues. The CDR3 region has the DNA TGCGCCAGCAGCTTGGGGGTAGCGGGAGTGGTCTACGAGCAGTACTTC. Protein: CASSLGVAGVVYEQYF.

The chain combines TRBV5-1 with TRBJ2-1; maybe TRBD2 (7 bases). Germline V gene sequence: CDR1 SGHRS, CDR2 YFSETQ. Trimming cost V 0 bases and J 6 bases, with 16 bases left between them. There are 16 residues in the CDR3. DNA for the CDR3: TGCGCCAGCAGCTTGGAGGCGGGGGCCCCTGGCAATGAGCAGTTCTTC. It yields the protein CASSLEAGAPGNEQFF.

Here the CDR3 reads CASSLEPTGGGYNEQFF. As DNA, the CDR3 is TGCGCCAGCAGCTTGGAACCGACAGGGGGCGGGTACAATGAGCAGTTCTTC. The V gene is TRBV5-1, the J gene TRBJ2-1, with TRBD1 matching 10 bases. V trimming: 0 bases; J trimming: 4 bases; junction bases outside the gene matches: 7. This CDR3 is built from 17 residues. CDR1 is SGHRS and CDR2 is YFSETQ in the germline V gene.

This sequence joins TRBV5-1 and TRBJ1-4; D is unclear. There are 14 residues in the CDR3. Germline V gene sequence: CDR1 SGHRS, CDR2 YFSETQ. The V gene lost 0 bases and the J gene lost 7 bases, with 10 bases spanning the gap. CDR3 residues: CASSLAPRSEKLFF. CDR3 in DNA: TGCGCCAGCAGCTTGGCGCCGAGGAGTGAAAAACTGTTTTTT.

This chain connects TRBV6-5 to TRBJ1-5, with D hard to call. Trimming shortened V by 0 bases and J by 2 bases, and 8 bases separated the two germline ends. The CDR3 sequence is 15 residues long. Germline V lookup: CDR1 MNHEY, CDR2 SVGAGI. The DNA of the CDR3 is TGTGCCAGCAGTTACTCCAGAAATCGCAATCAGCCCCAGCATTTT. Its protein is CASSYSRNRNQPQHF.

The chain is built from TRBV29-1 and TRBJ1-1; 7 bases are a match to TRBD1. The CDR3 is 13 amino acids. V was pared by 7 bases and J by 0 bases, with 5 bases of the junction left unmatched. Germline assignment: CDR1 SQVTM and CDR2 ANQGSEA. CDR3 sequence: CSGRQGMNTEAFF. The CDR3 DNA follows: TGCAGCGGCCGACAGGGAATGAACACTGAAGCTTTCTTT.

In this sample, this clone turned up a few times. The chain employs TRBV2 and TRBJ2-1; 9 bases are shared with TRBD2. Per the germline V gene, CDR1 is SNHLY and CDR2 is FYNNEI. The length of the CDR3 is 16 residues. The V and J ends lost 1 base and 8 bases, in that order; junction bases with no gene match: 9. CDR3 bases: TGTGCCAGCAGTGAAGTCCCTGCGGGGGGGCCCTATGAGCAGTTCTTC. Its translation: CASSEVPAGGPYEQFF.

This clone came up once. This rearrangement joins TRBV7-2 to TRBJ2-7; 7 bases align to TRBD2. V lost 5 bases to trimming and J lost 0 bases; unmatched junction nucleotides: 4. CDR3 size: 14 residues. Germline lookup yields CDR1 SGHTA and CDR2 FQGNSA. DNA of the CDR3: TGTGCCAGCAGCGACCGGACTAGCTCCTACGAGCAGTACTTC. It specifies CASSDRTSSYEQYF.

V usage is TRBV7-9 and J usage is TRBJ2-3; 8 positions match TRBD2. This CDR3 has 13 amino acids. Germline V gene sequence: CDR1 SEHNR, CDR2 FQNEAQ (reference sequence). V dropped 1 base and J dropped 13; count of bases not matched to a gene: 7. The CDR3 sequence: CASSLGGAGEEYF. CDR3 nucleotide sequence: TGTGCCAGCAGCTTAGGGGGAGCGGGAGAGGAGTATTTT.